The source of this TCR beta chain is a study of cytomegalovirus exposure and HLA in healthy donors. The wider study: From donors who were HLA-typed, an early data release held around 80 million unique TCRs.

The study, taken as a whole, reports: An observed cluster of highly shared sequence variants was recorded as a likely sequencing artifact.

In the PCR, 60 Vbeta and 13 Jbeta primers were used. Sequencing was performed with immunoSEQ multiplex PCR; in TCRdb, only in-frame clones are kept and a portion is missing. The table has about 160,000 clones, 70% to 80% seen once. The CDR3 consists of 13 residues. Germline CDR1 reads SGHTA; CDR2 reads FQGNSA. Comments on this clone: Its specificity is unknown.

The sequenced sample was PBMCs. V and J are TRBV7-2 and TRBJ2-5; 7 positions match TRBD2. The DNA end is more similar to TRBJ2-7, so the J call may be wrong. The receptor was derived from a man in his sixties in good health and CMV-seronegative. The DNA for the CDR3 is TGTGCCAGCAGCTTCCCTAGCGGATACGAGCAGTACTTC. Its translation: CASSFPSGYEQYF.